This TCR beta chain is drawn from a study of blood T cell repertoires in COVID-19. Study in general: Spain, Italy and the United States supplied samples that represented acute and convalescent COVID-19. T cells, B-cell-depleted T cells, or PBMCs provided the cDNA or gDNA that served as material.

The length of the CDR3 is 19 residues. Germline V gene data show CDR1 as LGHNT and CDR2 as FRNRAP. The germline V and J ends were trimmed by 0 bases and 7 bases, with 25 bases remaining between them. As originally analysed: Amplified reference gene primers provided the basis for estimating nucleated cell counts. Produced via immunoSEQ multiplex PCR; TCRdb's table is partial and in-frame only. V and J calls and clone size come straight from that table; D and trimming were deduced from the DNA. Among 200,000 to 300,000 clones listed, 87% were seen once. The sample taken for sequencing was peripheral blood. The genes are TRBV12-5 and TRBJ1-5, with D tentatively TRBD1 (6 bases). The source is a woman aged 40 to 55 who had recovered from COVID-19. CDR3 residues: CASGLVLGGSQGKDQPQHF. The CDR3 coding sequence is TGTGCTAGTGGTTTGGTACTTGGTGGTAGTCAGGGGAAGGACCAGCCCCAGCATTTT.